Shown below are 5 T cell receptor beta chains from a single sample sequenced in a study of cytomegalovirus exposure and HLA in healthy donors. Measured with immunoSEQ multiplex PCR; TCRdb has only the in-frame clones, and not every one. The table has around 250,000 clones, 85% to 90% seen once. Material: PBMCs. The receptors shown here come from a young woman in good health and CMV-seronegative.

V usage is TRBV9 and J usage is TRBJ2-1, with 8 positions matching TRBD2. Germline values: CDR1 SGDLS, CDR2 YYNGEE. This CDR3 has 15 amino acids. V dropped 0 bases and J dropped 3; count of bases not matched to a gene: 2. CDR3: CASSVAGTSYNEQFF. As DNA, the CDR3 is TGTGCCAGCAGCGTAGCTGGGACTAGCTACAATGAGCAGTTCTTC. Full variable domain (missing parts from reference TRBV9 and TRBJ2-1): DSGVTQTPKHLITATGQRVTLRCSPRSGDLSVYWYQQSLDQGLQFLIQYYNGEERAKGNILERFSAQQFPDLHSELNLSSLELGDSALYFCASSVAGTSYNEQFFGPGTRLTVL.

The chain joins TRBV7-9 to TRBJ2-7, with D unclear. In germline, CDR1 is SEHNR, CDR2 FQNEAQ (reference sequence). Trimming stripped 4 bases from V and 7 bases from J, with 11 bases between. This CDR3 is 12 amino acids long. CDR3 nucleotides: TGTGCCAGCAGCTCCAAATTGAGAGAGCAGTACTTC. It codes for CASSSKLREQYF.

There are a few counts of this clone. The chain recombines TRBV28 with TRBJ1-6; 8 bases align to TRBD1. The CDR3 runs to 15 residues. The V and J ends lost 3 bases and 6 bases, in that order; junction bases with no gene match: 4. From germline, CDR1 is MDHEN and CDR2 SYDVKM. CDR3 region: CASSLGQARNSPLHF. CDR3 nucleotides: TGTGCCAGCAGTTTGGGACAGGCCCGTAATTCACCCCTCCACTTT.

The V and J genes are TRBV9 and TRBJ2-7; maybe TRBD1 (6 bases). The germline V and J ends were trimmed by 3 bases and 0 bases, with 10 bases remaining between them. Germline values: CDR1 SGDLS, CDR2 YYNGEE. CDR3 length: 14 amino acids. CDR3 in amino acids: CASSGPGASYEQYF. The CDR3, as DNA: TGTGCCAGCAGCGGACCAGGGGCCTCCTACGAGCAGTACTTC.

This rearrangement joins TRBV19 to TRBJ2-1, with D tentatively TRBD2 (7 bases). The CDR3 totals 17 residues. The V gene lost 5 bases and the J gene lost 6 bases, with 23 bases spanning the gap. The germline CDR1 and CDR2 sequences are LNHDA and SQIVND (reference sequence). CDR3 nucleotide sequence: TGTGCCAGTAGTCCCCCCCCTCGAGGGGGGGCCATCAATGAGCAGTTCTTC. It codes for CASSPPPRGGAINEQFF.